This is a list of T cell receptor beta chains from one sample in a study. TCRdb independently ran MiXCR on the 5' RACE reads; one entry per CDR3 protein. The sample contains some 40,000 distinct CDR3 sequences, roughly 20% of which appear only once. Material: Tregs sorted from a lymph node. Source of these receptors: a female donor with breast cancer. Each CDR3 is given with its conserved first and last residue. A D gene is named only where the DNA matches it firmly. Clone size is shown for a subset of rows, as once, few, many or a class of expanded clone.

CDR3: CASTVAGDKETQYF
D: -
size: -
V: TRBV5-1

CDR3: CASSRISLAGVHEQYF
D: TRBD2
size: many
V: TRBV4-2

CDR3: CASSLKGQPQHF
D: -
size: -
V: TRBV27

CDR3: CASSLGRATYYGYTF
D: -
size: few
V: TRBV7-9

CDR3: CASSHQGSHQPQHF
D: -
size: -
V: TRBV28

CDR3: CSATTSGPRDTQYF
D: TRBD2
size: few
V: TRBV20-1

CDR3: CASSLSGTGLSGLHF
D: TRBD1
size: few
V: TRBV7-9

CDR3: CASSSGTGDYGYTF
D: TRBD1
size: -
V: TRBV27

CDR3: CASRRMSSAYGYTF
D: -
size: few
V: TRBV5-5

CDR3: CATSALAESYNEQFF
D: TRBD2
size: few
V: TRBV24-1

CDR3: CASNTGTLYNEQFF
D: -
size: few
V: TRBV12-3/TRBV12-4

CDR3: CASSLGDRGSPLHF
D: TRBD1
size: -
V: TRBV5-1

CDR3: CASRDGGSVDEKLFF
D: -
size: -
V: TRBV2

CDR3: CASSQDLTGVVEQYF
D: -
size: few
V: TRBV3-1

CDR3: CASSLVRGHNEQFF
D: -
size: few
V: TRBV5-1